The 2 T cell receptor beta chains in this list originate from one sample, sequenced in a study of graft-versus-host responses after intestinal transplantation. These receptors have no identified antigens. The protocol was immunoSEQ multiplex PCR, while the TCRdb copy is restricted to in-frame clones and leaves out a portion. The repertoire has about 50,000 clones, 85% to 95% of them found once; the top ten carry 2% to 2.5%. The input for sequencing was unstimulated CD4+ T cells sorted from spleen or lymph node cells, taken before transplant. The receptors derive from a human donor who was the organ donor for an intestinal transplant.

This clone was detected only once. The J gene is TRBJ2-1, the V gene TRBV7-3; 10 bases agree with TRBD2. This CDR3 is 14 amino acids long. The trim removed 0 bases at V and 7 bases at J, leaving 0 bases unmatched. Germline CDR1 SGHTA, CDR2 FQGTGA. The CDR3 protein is CASSLTSGRNEQFF. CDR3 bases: TGTGCCAGCAGCTTAACTAGCGGGAGGAATGAGCAGTTCTTC.

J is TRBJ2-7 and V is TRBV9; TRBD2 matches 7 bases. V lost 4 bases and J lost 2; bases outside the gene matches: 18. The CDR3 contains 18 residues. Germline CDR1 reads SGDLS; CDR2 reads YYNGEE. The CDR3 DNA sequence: TGTGCCAGCAGCCCGGGTCGGGAGCGGGGACGAAGGCCCTACGAGCAGTACTTC. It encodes CASSPGRERGRRPYEQYF.